Listed below are T cell receptor beta chains from one sample, sequenced in a study of regulatory and conventional T cells in RAG deficiency. Method: immunoSEQ multiplex PCR; TCRdb's copy keeps in-frame clones and lacks some. The data hold roughly 30,000 clones, with around 96% observed a single time. These data were also reused for a study on regulatory T cells.

Specimen: CD25- CD4+ T cells sorted from blood. The receptors originated from a human donor in good health. Each CDR3 is given with its conserved first and last residue. A D gene is named only where the DNA matches it firmly. Not every row has a clone size; where given, it reads once, few, many or a size class.

D gene: NA
clone size: NA
J gene: TRBJ1-5
V gene: TRBV7-9
CDR3 length: 18
CDR3 DNA: TGTGCCAGCAGCTTAGCGGGTAGCGGGGGCGCGGGCAATCAGCCCCAGCATTTT
CDR3 protein: CASSLAGSGGAGNQPQHF

D gene: TRBD1
clone size: NA
J gene: TRBJ1-1
V gene: TRBV27
CDR3 length: 14
CDR3 DNA: TGTGCCAGCAGTAGGACAGGGCCGAACACTGAAGCTTTCTTT
CDR3 protein: CASSRTGPNTEAFF

D gene: NA
clone size: NA
J gene: TRBJ1-1
V gene: TRBV6-1
CDR3 length: 13
CDR3 DNA: TGTGCCAGCTGTAGGGGAGGGAACACTGAAGCTTTCTTT
CDR3 protein: CASCRGGNTEAFF

D gene: NA
clone size: NA
J gene: TRBJ2-7
V gene: TRBV28
CDR3 length: 14
CDR3 DNA: TGTGCCAGCAGTTTGCTCGGAGGGTCGCACGAGCAGTACTTC
CDR3 protein: CASSLLGGSHEQYF

D gene: TRBD1
clone size: NA
J gene: TRBJ1-2
V gene: TRBV27
CDR3 length: 13
CDR3 DNA: TGTGCCAGCAGTCCAAGGACAGGCTATGGCTACACCTTC
CDR3 protein: CASSPRTGYGYTF

D gene: NA
clone size: once
J gene: TRBJ1-2
V gene: TRBV6-1
CDR3 length: 16
CDR3 DNA: TGTGCCAGCAGTGATCACCCCGCGGGGACTCTAAATGGCTACACCTTC
CDR3 protein: CASSDHPAGTLNGYTF

D gene: NA
clone size: NA
J gene: TRBJ2-1
V gene: TRBV4-2
CDR3 length: 14
CDR3 DNA: TGTGCCAGCAGCCAAGGAGGGGGGGAGAATGAGCAGTTCTTC
CDR3 protein: CASSQGGGENEQFF

D gene: TRBD2
clone size: NA
J gene: TRBJ2-1
V gene: TRBV5-4
CDR3 length: 18
CDR3 DNA: TGTGCCAGCAGCCCGGGACTAGCGGGGGTGGGCTCCTACAATGAGCAGTTCTTC
CDR3 protein: CASSPGLAGVGSYNEQFF

D gene: NA
clone size: NA
J gene: TRBJ1-2
V gene: TRBV5-1
CDR3 length: 17
CDR3 DNA: TGCGCCAGCAGCTGGAAGGACACGGCCAATCGTGATTATGGCTACACCTTC
CDR3 protein: CASSWKDTANRDYGYTF

D gene: NA
clone size: NA
J gene: TRBJ2-3
V gene: TRBV18
CDR3 length: 18
CDR3 DNA: TGTGCCAGCTCACCACGACAGAGCAGGGCCCCGAGCACAGATACGCAGTATTTT
CDR3 protein: CASSPRQSRAPSTDTQYF

D gene: NA
clone size: once
J gene: TRBJ2-3
V gene: TRBV19
CDR3 length: 14
CDR3 DNA: TGTGCCAGTAGGGTCGGAGACAGCACAGATACGCAGTATTTT
CDR3 protein: CASRVGDSTDTQYF

D gene: TRBD2
clone size: NA
J gene: TRBJ2-2
V gene: TRBV2
CDR3 length: 14
CDR3 DNA: TGTGCCAGCAGGGGACTAGCGGGAGCCGGGGAGCTGTTTTTT
CDR3 protein: CASRGLAGAGELFF

D gene: NA
clone size: NA
J gene: TRBJ1-5
V gene: TRBV30
CDR3 length: 12
CDR3 DNA: TGTGCCTGGAAGAGGGGCAATCAGCCCCAGCATTTT
CDR3 protein: CAWKRGNQPQHF

D gene: NA
clone size: NA
J gene: TRBJ1-1
V gene: TRBV30
CDR3 length: 11
CDR3 DNA: TGTGCCTGGAGCAGGGACACTGAAGCTTTCTTT
CDR3 protein: CAWSRDTEAFF

D gene: TRBD1
clone size: NA
J gene: TRBJ1-1
V gene: TRBV6-5
CDR3 length: 15
CDR3 DNA: TGTGCCAGCAGGAGAATCGAGGGGGCAGGCACTGAAGCTTTCTTT
CDR3 protein: CASRRIEGAGTEAFF

D gene: TRBD1
clone size: once
J gene: TRBJ2-7
V gene: TRBV5-6
CDR3 length: 15
CDR3 DNA: TGTGCCAGCAGCCTGGGACAGCTTATCAACTACGAGCAGTACTTC
CDR3 protein: CASSLGQLINYEQYF

D gene: NA
clone size: NA
J gene: TRBJ2-3
V gene: TRBV18
CDR3 length: 14
CDR3 DNA: TGTGCCAGCTCACCCCCCCTAGCTACAGATACGCAGTATTTT
CDR3 protein: CASSPPLATDTQYF

D gene: NA
clone size: NA
J gene: TRBJ2-1
V gene: TRBV5-5
CDR3 length: 12
CDR3 DNA: TGTGCCAGCAGCCTAGGAGTAAATGAGCAGTTCTTC
CDR3 protein: CASSLGVNEQFF

D gene: NA
clone size: NA
J gene: TRBJ1-1
V gene: TRBV11-2
CDR3 length: 17
CDR3 DNA: TGTGCCAGCAGCTTGAGGGTGGGCCTTCGCATGAACACTGAAGCTTTCTTT
CDR3 protein: CASSLRVGLRMNTEAFF

D gene: NA
clone size: NA
J gene: TRBJ1-1
V gene: TRBV5-1
CDR3 length: 14
CDR3 DNA: TGCGCCACCACGGAGCGGGGGGCAGCGACTGAAGCTTTCTTT
CDR3 protein: CATTERGAATEAFF

D gene: TRBD1
clone size: NA
J gene: TRBJ2-7
V gene: TRBV4-2
CDR3 length: 15
CDR3 DNA: TGTGCCAGCAGCCAACGACAGGGGGCGGATTACGAGCAGTACTTC
CDR3 protein: CASSQRQGADYEQYF